This T cell receptor beta chain was observed in a study of response to subunit inactivated influenza vaccine. The study, taken as a whole, reports: A suggestion made by the authors is that each seasonal influenza vaccination recruits few new T cells.

This clonotype occurred a few times. Its antigen is as yet unknown. TCRdb independently ran MiXCR on the RT-PCR reads; one entry per CDR3 protein. The sample consists of about 620,000 distinct CDR3 sequences, approximately 10% of them appearing once. This CDR3 spans 14 amino acids. The germline V gene has CDR1 MNHEY and CDR2 SVGEGT. J lost 3 bases, V lost 7 bases, and 8 bases had no gene match. The chain links TRBV6-2 or TRBV6-3 to TRBJ1-1; 7 positions agree with TRBD1. The sequence was collected from a man aged 50 to 60 who received an inactivated influenza vaccine. The sequences come from PBMCs from blood, collected on the day of vaccination. CDR3 DNA sequence: TGTGCCAGCACCCTGACAGGGTTTGACACTGAAGCTTTCTTT. This translates into CASTLTGFDTEAFF.